This T cell receptor beta chain was captured by sequencing in a study of type 1 regulatory T cells. On the study more broadly: T-allo10 is an in vitro-generated, Tr1-enriched CD4 T cell product specific for alloantigen. Study-level points and caveats: Type 1 regulatory T cells had a more restricted TCR repertoire than non-type 1 regulatory T cells.

TCRdb passed the reads through MiXCR, listing each CDR3 protein once. The sample contains tens of thousands of distinct CDR3 sequences, around 62% of which appear only once. Losses at the gene ends were 6 bases for V and 10 bases for J; bases not matched to a gene: 15. The CDR3 totals 15 residues. Germline loops: CDR1 SGHTA, CDR2 FQGNSA. Turning to this clonotype: The antigen is unknown.

The TCR was taken from a human donor in good health. The chain joins TRBV7-2 to TRBJ1-2; TRBD1 agrees at 9 bases. The sequencing input was cultured non-Tr1 T cells, either the whole culture or a sorted T cell fraction (not recorded which). In DNA form, the CDR3 reads TGTGCCAGCAGAGAAGGGGGGGGGACAGGGAGGATCTACACCTTC. Amino acids: CASREGGGTGRIYTF.